What follows are 5 T cell receptor beta chains derived from one specimen sequenced in a study of monozygotic twins with inflammatory bowel disease. TCRdb reprocessed the 5' RACE reads; each CDR3 protein has one entry and no DNA is given. The repertoire table contains fewer than 110,000 distinct CDR3 sequences. Specimen: blood. These receptors were taken from a human donor with ulcerative colitis or Crohn's disease, or a healthy co-twin of an affected twin (not recorded which).

The V call is TRBV29-1, the J call TRBJ2-7; TCRdb's D call of TRBD2 is untestable without DNA. From germline, CDR1 is SQVTM and CDR2 ANQGSEA. The CDR3 is made up of 13 amino acids. This CDR3 is CSVVTSGIYEQYF.

The rearrangement joins TRBV20-1 to TRBJ1-5. Germline lookup yields CDR1 DFQATT and CDR2 SNEGSKA (reference sequence). The CDR3 covers 14 residues. This CDR3 reads CSAPPAGTNQPQHF.

This rearrangement joins TRBV3-1 to TRBJ2-7. This CDR3 spans 15 amino acids. CDR1 and CDR2 from the germline V gene are LGHDT and YNNKEL (reference sequence). Here the CDR3 reads CASSQRIPRSYEQYF.

The chain recombines TRBV28 with TRBJ2-7; the D call of TRBD1 rests on TCRdb alone, since no DNA is present to check it. There are 15 residues in the CDR3. Germline V gene data show CDR1 as MDHEN and CDR2 as SYDVKM. The CDR3 loop reads CASSLQGAPPYEQYF.

The V gene is TRBV19, the J gene TRBJ2-3; with no DNA, the TCRdb D assignment of TRBD1 cannot be verified. The CDR3 extends over 16 amino acids. Germline loops: CDR1 LNHDA, CDR2 SQIVND (reference sequence). The CDR3 is CASRYYGAGGSDTQYF.